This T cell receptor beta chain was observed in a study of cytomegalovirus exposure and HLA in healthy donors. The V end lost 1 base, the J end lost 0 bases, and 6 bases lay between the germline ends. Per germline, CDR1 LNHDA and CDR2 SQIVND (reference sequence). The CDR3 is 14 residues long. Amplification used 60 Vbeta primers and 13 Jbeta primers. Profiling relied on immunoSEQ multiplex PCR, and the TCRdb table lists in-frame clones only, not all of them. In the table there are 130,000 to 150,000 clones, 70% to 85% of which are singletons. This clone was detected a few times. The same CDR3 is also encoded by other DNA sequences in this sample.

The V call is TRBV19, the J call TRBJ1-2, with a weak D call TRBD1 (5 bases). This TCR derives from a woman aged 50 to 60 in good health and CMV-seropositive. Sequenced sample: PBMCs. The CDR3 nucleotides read TGTGCCAGTAGTATAGGCAGGGCTAACTATGGCTACACCTTC. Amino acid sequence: CASSIGRANYGYTF.